The rows below give T cell receptor beta chains drawn from one sample of a study of cytomegalovirus exposure and HLA in healthy donors. Using immunoSEQ multiplex PCR, the repertoire was profiled, and TCRdb retains in-frame clones only, with some absent. The sample lists 95,000 to 100,000 clones, 76% seen once, with 4.1% in the top ten. Material for sequencing was PBMCs. These receptors all stem from a man aged 35-49 years in good health and CMV-seronegative. Each CDR3 is given with its conserved first and last residue. A D gene is named only where the DNA matches it firmly. Clone size is shown for a subset of rows, as once, few, many or a class of expanded clone.

abundance,v_gene,j_gene,len,d_gene,CDR3nt,CDR3aa
few,TRBV7-9,TRBJ1-1,13,NA,TGTTCCAGCAGCTTGGGGGGGGACACTGAAGCTTTCTTT,CSSSLGGDTEAFF
medium-sized,TRBV11-2,TRBJ2-2,15,TRBD1,TGTGCCAGCAGATCGGGACAGGGAGCCACCGGGGAGCTGTTTTTT,CASRSGQGATGELFF
once,TRBV4-1,TRBJ1-2,16,TRBD1,TGCGCCAGCAGCCAAGGATGGGACAGCTACGACTATGGCTACACCTTC,CASSQGWDSYDYGYTF
NA,TRBV19,TRBJ1-2,16,TRBD1,TGTGCCAGTAGTGGGCAGGGGGCGCCGGGGAACTATGGCTACACCTTC,CASSGQGAPGNYGYTF
few,TRBV6-5,TRBJ2-7,11,NA,TGTGCCAGCACTACGGGCTACGAGCAGTACTTC,CASTTGYEQYF
NA,TRBV5-6,TRBJ2-1,16,TRBD2,TGTGCCAGCAGCCGGGGGGGCCGGAGCTCCTACAATGAGCAGTTCTTC,CASSRGGRSSYNEQFF
NA,TRBV14,TRBJ1-1,14,NA,TGTGCCAGCAGCCAAAGACAAAGCCTAACTGAAGCTTTCTTT,CASSQRQSLTEAFF
NA,TRBV18,TRBJ1-2,13,NA,TGTGCCAGCTCACGAGGGACTGTGGATGGCTACACCTTC,CASSRGTVDGYTF
NA,TRBV29-1,TRBJ2-5,12,NA,TGCAGCGTCGTTAGTTTCCAAGAGACCCAGTACTTC,CSVVSFQETQYF
NA,TRBV29-1,TRBJ1-1,13,NA,TGCAGCGTTTTACGATCGGGGATCTCTGAAGCTTTCTTT,CSVLRSGISEAFF
NA,TRBV2,TRBJ1-2,15,NA,TGTGCCAGCAGTGGTCTGCCACTCACTAACTATGGCTACACCTTC,CASSGLPLTNYGYTF
NA,TRBV4-3,TRBJ2-3,16,TRBD2,TGCGCCAGCAGCCTGTATAATCTAGCGGCCCCAGATACGCAGTATTTT,CASSLYNLAAPDTQYF
NA,TRBV6-1,TRBJ1-1,14,NA,TGTGCCAGCAGTGAACAGGGAATGAACACTGAAGCTTTCTTT,CASSEQGMNTEAFF
NA,TRBV2,TRBJ1-2,14,NA,TGTGCCAGCAGCCAGGGTTTTCCTAACTATGGCTACACCTTC,CASSQGFPNYGYTF
NA,TRBV14,TRBJ2-5,15,NA,TGTGCCAGCAGCCGCTGGACTTACACTCAAGAGACCCAGTACTTC,CASSRWTYTQETQYF
NA,TRBV29-1,TRBJ1-5,14,NA,TGCAGCGTTGCAGGGTCTAATAGCAATCAGCCCCAGCATTTT,CSVAGSNSNQPQHF
NA,TRBV19,TRBJ1-1,15,NA,TGTGCCAGTAGTATTGGAGGGCGCGGGAGGGGTGAAGCTTTCTTT,CASSIGGRGRGEAFF
NA,TRBV6-5,TRBJ1-1,14,NA,TGTGCCAGCAGTTTCTCTCCAGGGACAACTGAAGCTTTCTTT,CASSFSPGTTEAFF
NA,TRBV18,TRBJ1-2,14,NA,TGTGCCAGCTCACCGGGCGAGGGGCGGGAAGGCTACACCTTC,CASSPGEGREGYTF
NA,TRBV19,TRBJ1-5,14,NA,TGTGCCAGTAGTATCAGGGGTCTGTCCCAGCCCCAGCATTTT,CASSIRGLSQPQHF
NA,TRBV27,TRBJ2-2,20,TRBD2,TGTGCCAGCAGTTTATTTGGCCGCCGGACTAGCGGGGGCCAACTCGGGGAGCTGTTTTTT,CASSLFGRRTSGGQLGELFF
few,TRBV5-4,TRBJ1-1,16,NA,TGTGCCAGCAGCTACGGAGGGCAAGGGATGAACACTGAAGCTTTCTTT,CASSYGGQGMNTEAFF
NA,TRBV7-2,TRBJ1-6,15,NA,TGTGCCAGCAGCTTAGGGGCAGCACTTAATTCACCCCTCCACTTT,CASSLGAALNSPLHF
NA,TRBV6-6,TRBJ1-1,14,NA,TGTGCCAGCAGTTATAAAGTATCAGGGGCGGAAGCTTTCTTT,CASSYKVSGAEAFF
NA,TRBV6-1,TRBJ1-1,15,NA,TGTGCCAGCAGTGAACTGCGGACAAGTAACACTGAAGCTTTCTTT,CASSELRTSNTEAFF
few,TRBV1,TRBJ1-3,15,NA,TGCACCAGCAGCCAAGATCCCTTCTCTGGAAACACCATATATTTT,CTSSQDPFSGNTIYF
NA,TRBV7-7,TRBJ2-5,15,TRBD1,TGTGCTAGCAGCTTTTGGGGCAGGGGGCGGGAGACCCAGTACTTC,CASSFWGRGRETQYF
NA,TRBV7-8,TRBJ1-1,14,TRBD1,TGTGCCAGCAGCCTGCGACAGGGAAGTCCTGAAGCTTTCTTT,CASSLRQGSPEAFF
NA,TRBV7-9,TRBJ2-1,15,TRBD2,TGTTCCAGCAGCTCCAGAGGGACTAGCGGGGGCACATCTTTCTTC,CSSSSRGTSGGTSFF
NA,TRBV5-1,TRBJ2-5,15,TRBD1,TGCGCCAGCAGCTTGGCTGGACAGGGGTCGGGGACCCAGTACTTC,CASSLAGQGSGTQYF
NA,TRBV7-9,TRBJ2-3,15,TRBD2,TGTGCCAGCAGCGTGACTAGCGGGGAGAGAGATACGCAGTATTTT,CASSVTSGERDTQYF
NA,TRBV18,TRBJ2-1,15,TRBD1,TGTGCCAGCTCACCGGGGACAGGGGGCATGTATGAGCAGTTCTTC,CASSPGTGGMYEQFF
NA,TRBV7-6,TRBJ2-3,17,TRBD2,TGTGCCAGCAGCTTAGATGGGCGGGGGGGACGCACAGATACGCAGTATTTT,CASSLDGRGGRTDTQYF
NA,TRBV5-6,TRBJ2-5,16,TRBD1,TGTGCCAGCAGCTTGGCGGGACAGTCCCTTCGAGAGACCCAGTACTTC,CASSLAGQSLRETQYF
NA,TRBV4-2,TRBJ2-1,16,NA,TGTGCCAGCAGCCAAGATTACGGGATCTCCTACAATGAGCAGTTCTTC,CASSQDYGISYNEQFF
NA,TRBV19,TRBJ1-5,14,TRBD1,TGTGCCAGTAGTAGGGACAGGGGGAATCAGCCCCAGCATTTT,CASSRDRGNQPQHF
few,TRBV5-4,TRBJ1-1,18,NA,TGTGCCAGCAGCCGACCCCTTGGGCTCCCGGTTATGAACACTGAAGCTTTCTTT,CASSRPLGLPVMNTEAFF
once,TRBV10-3,TRBJ2-1,12,TRBD2,TGTGCCACAAAGCTAGCGGACAATGAGCAGTTCTTC,CATKLADNEQFF
few,TRBV2,TRBJ2-5,13,NA,TGTGCCAGCAGTGACTCTGGGGAGGAGACCCAGTACTTC,CASSDSGEETQYF
once,TRBV5-4,TRBJ2-5,15,TRBD2,TGTGCCAGCAAGCCGGGACTAGCGGGGGGAGAGACCCAGTACTTC,CASKPGLAGGETQYF
NA,TRBV7-9,TRBJ2-5,14,NA,TGTGCCAGCAGCTTAGTTAGCTCTGGTCGTACCCAGTACTTC,CASSLVSSGRTQYF
once,TRBV18,TRBJ1-4,15,NA,TGTGCCAGCTCACCACCCTCCAGGGATAATGAAAAACTGTTTTTT,CASSPPSRDNEKLFF
NA,TRBV19,TRBJ1-1,15,TRBD1,TGTGCCAGTATTGACGCAGGGGGATTCAACACTGAAGCTTTCTTT,CASIDAGGFNTEAFF